Each of the 22 T cell receptor beta chains below was sequenced from the same sample in a study of T cells in localized non-small cell lung cancer. Libraries were prepared by immunoSEQ multiplex PCR; TCRdb keeps only in-frame clonotypes and omits some of them. The sample holds 1,200 or so clones, less than 30% seen once. This specimen was normal lung tissue next to the tumor, taken before any cancer treatment. These receptors all stem from a male donor aged 60 or older with stage II lung adenocarcinoma.

This clone occurred a few times. V gene TRBV7-2 combines with J gene TRBJ2-2; D uncertain. Germline assignment: CDR1 SGHTA and CDR2 FQGNSA. V lost 5 bases, J lost 0 bases, and 7 bases lay in between. The CDR3 runs 14 residues. CDR3 loop: CASSQTANTGELFF. CDR3 DNA sequence: TGTGCCAGCAGCCAAACAGCGAACACCGGGGAGCTGTTTTTT.

The CDR3 loop is CASSRTGAMGVLTF. Here the CDR3 DNA reads TGTGCCAGCAGTCGAACAGGTGCCATGGGCGTCCTGACTTTC. The V call is TRBV28, the J call TRBJ2-6; maybe TRBD1 (5 bases). CDR1 and CDR2 from the germline V gene are MDHEN and SYDVKM. The CDR3 has 14 residues. The ends were cut back, 5 bases at V and 12 bases at J, with 17 bases in the middle.

In this sample, this clone turned up a few times. The rearrangement links TRBV11-3 to TRBJ2-7, with a tentative D call TRBD1 (7 bases). The CDR3 loop spans 14 amino acids. The ends were cut back, 2 bases at V and 3 bases at J, with 11 bases in the middle. The germline gives CDR1 SGHNT, CDR2 YENEEA. The CDR3 region is CASSLQGGGYEQYF. The CDR3 nucleotides are TGTGCCAGCAGCTTACAGGGGGGCGGCTACGAGCAGTACTTC.

This chain links TRBV19 with TRBJ1-2, with D possibly TRBD1 on 6 matching bases. Trimming stripped 5 bases from V and 14 bases from J, with 18 bases between. CDR3 length: 12 amino acids. Germline V lookup: CDR1 LNHDA, CDR2 SQIVND (reference sequence). CDR3 in DNA: TGTGCCAGTAGTTACATCCAGGGGACTAGGACCTTC. Amino acids: CASSYIQGTRTF.

This clone was observed a handful of times. The chain recombines TRBV15 with TRBJ1-6, with unresolved D. The CDR3 spans 17 residues. V was clipped by 3 bases and J by 3 bases, with 15 bases between them. Germline CDR1 is LNHNV and CDR2 is YYDKDF (reference sequence). CDR3: CATSSRSGSHYNSPLHF. The CDR3 region has the DNA TGTGCCACCAGCAGTAGATCGGGAAGTCACTATAATTCACCCCTCCACTTT.

This chain connects TRBV11-3 to TRBJ2-5; 14 nucleotides agree with TRBD2. This CDR3 is built from 19 residues. Germline V lookup: CDR1 SGHNT, CDR2 YENEEA. Trimming took 0 bases from V and 2 from J; bases not matched to a gene: 8. As DNA, the CDR3 is TGTGCCAGCAGCTTAGATGGGACTAGCGGGGGTCGGCGTCAAGAGACCCAGTACTTC. It encodes CASSLDGTSGGRRQETQYF.

This clone was found a few times. CDR3 region: CASTSRGGTGDTEAFF. CDR3 sequence (DNA): TGTGCCAGCACCTCCCGAGGTGGGACAGGGGACACTGAAGCTTTCTTT. The chain links TRBV9 to TRBJ1-1, with TRBD1 matching 10 bases. The junction had 11 bases not matched to a gene; V was cut back by 6 bases and J by 3 bases. This CDR3 has 16 amino acids. Looked up from germline, CDR1 is SGDLS and CDR2 is YYNGEE. Filled out from reference TRBV9 and TRBJ1-1, the complete variable domain reads DSGVTQTPKHLITATGQRVTLRCSPRSGDLSVYWYQQSLDQGLQFLIQYYNGEERAKGNILERFSAQQFPDLHSELNLSSLELGDSALYFCASTSRGGTGDTEAFFGQGTRLTVV.

This clone was observed a handful of times. This chain connects TRBV15 to TRBJ1-6, with 7 bases lining up with TRBD1. Germline CDR1 reads LNHNV; CDR2 reads YYDKDF (reference sequence). V was pared by 6 bases and J by 7 bases, with 9 bases of the junction left unmatched. This CDR3 is built from 15 residues. In nucleotides, the CDR3 is TGTGCCACCAGGGCCCAGGGACAGCCAAATTCACCCCTCCACTTT. This gives the protein CATRAQGQPNSPLHF.

The table lists this clone with a few counts. V and J are TRBV6-8 and TRBJ1-5; D unclear. Trimming removed 5 bases from V and 6 bases from J, with 11 bases in between. CDR3 length: 13 residues. Germline V gene lookup returns CDR1 MNHGY and CDR2 SAAAGT. The CDR3 loop reads CASSDGPSQPQHF. The CDR3 coding sequence is TGTGCCAGCAGTGACGGGCCCAGTCAGCCCCAGCATTTT.

The V and J genes are TRBV5-1 and TRBJ1-2, with 7 bases that match TRBD1. Trimming cost V 0 bases and J 5 bases; bases outside gene matches: 4. The CDR3 runs 14 residues. The V gene's germline CDR1 is SGHRS and CDR2 YFSETQ. This CDR3 is CASSLAGTDYGYTF. DNA for the CDR3: TGCGCCAGCAGCTTGGCCGGGACAGATTATGGCTACACCTTC.

This clone is medium-sized by share. The chain employs TRBV6-8 and TRBJ2-1; 7 nucleotides align to TRBD2. V shed 2 bases and J 10 bases; nucleotides not matched to a gene: 11. This CDR3 has 15 amino acids. Germline V CDR1 and CDR2: MNHGY, SAAAGT. The CDR3 DNA reads TGTGCCAGCAGTTACACCGGGGAGGGGCTTACGGAGCAGTTCTTC. Residues: CASSYTGEGLTEQFF.

The rearrangement joins TRBV6-8 to TRBJ2-5; 9 bases are a match to TRBD2. J gave up 3 bases and V 10 bases, and 12 bases lay outside the gene matches. CDR1 is MNHGY and CDR2 is SAAAGT in the germline V gene. The CDR3 extends over 15 amino acids. The CDR3 coding sequence is TGTGCCATCAGGGGAGATAGCGGGGGTAAAGAGACCCAGTACTTC. It encodes CAIRGDSGGKETQYF.

The chain combines TRBV6-8 with TRBJ2-3; D may be TRBD1 or TRBD2 (6 bases each). Trimming removed 5 bases from V and 6 bases from J, with 18 bases in between. Germline CDR1 MNHGY, CDR2 SAAAGT. The CDR3 covers 15 residues. This CDR3 reads CASSPRGARADTQYF. The CDR3 nucleotides are TGTGCCAGCAGTCCTAGGGGGGCCCGGGCGGATACGCAGTATTTT.

CDR3 sequence: CASSLGTGLSGNTIYF. CDR3 DNA sequence: TGTGCCAGCAGCTTAGGGACAGGACTCTCTGGAAACACCATATATTTT. The chain uses TRBV7-6 and TRBJ1-3; 7 bases are shared with TRBD1. Germline V gives CDR1 SGHVS, CDR2 FNYEAQ. V shed 1 base, J shed 0 bases, and the junction held 3 bases outside the gene matches. The CDR3 contains 16 residues.

V gene TRBV30 combines with J gene TRBJ1-6; D gene uncertain. The CDR3 sequence is 14 residues long. V lost 0 bases, J lost 5 bases, and 8 bases lay in between. The germline CDR1 and CDR2 sequences are GTSNPN and SVGIG (reference sequence). In DNA form, the CDR3 reads TGTGCCTGGAGTGTGGCAGAGGATAATTCACCCCTCCACTTT. Translated, it gives CAWSVAEDNSPLHF.

This clone was detected only a few times. The chain couples TRBV6-8 to TRBJ1-3, with 9 positions matching TRBD1. The CDR3 contains 14 residues. CDR1 is MNHGY, CDR2 SAAAGT, per germline. The ends lost 6 bases at V and 8 bases at J; junction bases unmatched: 8. CDR3 sequence: CASRPGQGTDTIYF. The DNA for the CDR3 is TGTGCCAGCAGACCGGGACAGGGAACGGACACCATATATTTT.

The V call is TRBV6-8, the J call TRBJ1-2; 10 bases agree with TRBD1. The CDR3 is 15 residues long. The V gene's germline CDR1 is MNHGY and CDR2 SAAAGT. V lost 2 bases, J lost 4 bases, and 4 bases stayed unmatched. The CDR3 DNA sequence: TGTGCCAGCAGTTACGGGGACAGGGGATCCTATGGCTACACCTTC. It translates to CASSYGDRGSYGYTF.

V is TRBV11-3 and J is TRBJ2-3, with D uncertain. The V gene's germline CDR1 is SGHNT and CDR2 YENEEA. The V end was cut by 2 bases, the J end by 2 bases, with 11 bases between. The CDR3 runs 15 residues. Written as DNA, the CDR3 is TGTGCCAGCAGCTTACGAGCTCCAGCCACAGATACGCAGTATTTT. This gives the protein CASSLRAPATDTQYF.

J is TRBJ2-1 and V is TRBV2, with D tentatively TRBD1 (6 bases). Trimming took off 1 base at V and 9 bases at J, with 10 bases between the two ends. Germline loops: CDR1 SNHLY, CDR2 FYNNEI. The length of the CDR3 is 13 residues. The CDR3 DNA follows: TGTGCCAGCAGTGAAGAGGTAGGGGGTGAGCAGTTCTTC. Protein sequence: CASSEEVGGEQFF. The complete variable domain, with remaining parts taken from reference TRBV2 and TRBJ2-1, reads EPEVTQTPSHQVTQMGQEVILRCVPISNHLYFYWYRQILGQKVEFLVSFYNNEISEKSEIFDDQFSVERPDGSNFTLKIRSTKLEDSAMYFCASSEEVGGEQFFGPGTRLTVL.

CDR3 sequence: CASSLGQGAEEAFF. CDR3 in DNA: TGTGCCAGCAGCTTGGGACAGGGGGCGGAAGAAGCTTTCTTT. The genes are TRBV11-3 and TRBJ1-1, with 12 bases aligning to TRBD1. V was pared by 3 bases and J by 8 bases, with 4 bases of the junction left unmatched. This CDR3 region has 14 residues. Germline CDR1 SGHNT, CDR2 YENEEA.

A few counts support this clone. V is TRBV6-8 and J is TRBJ2-1, with TRBD2 matching 8 bases. Per the germline V gene, CDR1 is MNHGY and CDR2 is SAAAGT. The V segment lost 5 bases and the J segment 7 bases; nucleotides outside the gene matches: 4. This CDR3 is built from 13 residues. CDR3 in amino acids: CASSEGLGNEQFF. As DNA, the CDR3 is TGTGCCAGCAGTGAGGGACTAGGAAATGAGCAGTTCTTC.

V usage is TRBV7-5 and J usage is TRBJ2-1; the table gives TRBD2 as D, unverified against the DNA. TRBV7-5 is flagged as a pseudogene. The CDR3 runs to 17 residues. CDR3 bases: TGTGCCAGCAGCTCCTGGACTAGCGGAAATGGACTTAATGAGCAGTTCTTC. Protein sequence: CASSSWTSGNGLNEQFF.